The sequence of this T cell receptor (beta chain) was determined in a study of blood T cell repertoires in COVID-19. Membership in each cohort depended on participant-reported clinical history. Symptom resolution, clearance, or two negative PCRs marked the recovered donors of Cohort 3. The CDR3 loop spans 15 amino acids. Trimming removed 0 bases from V and 1 base from J, with 9 bases in between. Germline V gene lookup returns CDR1 KGHSY and CDR2 FQNENV. Here immunoSEQ multiplex PCR was the method, and the copy in TCRdb shows in-frame clones only, minus some. Of approximately 240,000 clones listed, 80% to 95% are singletons.

The receptor was isolated from a woman aged 18 to 35 who had recovered from COVID-19. The chain recombines TRBV16 with TRBJ1-1; no clear D. Specimen: PBMCs or T cells enriched from blood (not recorded which). CDR3 protein: CASSQSTVTNTEAFF. For the CDR3, the DNA is TGTGCCAGCAGCCAATCCACAGTGACGAACACTGAAGCTTTCTTT.